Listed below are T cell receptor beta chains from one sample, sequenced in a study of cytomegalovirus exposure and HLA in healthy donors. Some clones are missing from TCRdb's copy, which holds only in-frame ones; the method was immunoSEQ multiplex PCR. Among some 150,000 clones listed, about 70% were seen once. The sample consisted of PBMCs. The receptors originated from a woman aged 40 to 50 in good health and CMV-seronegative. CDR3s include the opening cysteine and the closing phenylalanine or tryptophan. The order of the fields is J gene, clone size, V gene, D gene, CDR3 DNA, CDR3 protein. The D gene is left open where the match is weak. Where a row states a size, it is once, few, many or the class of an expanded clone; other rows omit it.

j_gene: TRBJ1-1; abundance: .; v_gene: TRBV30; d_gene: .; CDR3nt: TGTGCCTGGGCGGAGGGTTTGGTCAACACTGAAGCTTTCTTT; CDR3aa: CAWAEGLVNTEAFF
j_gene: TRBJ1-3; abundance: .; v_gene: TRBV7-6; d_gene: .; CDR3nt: TGTGCCAGCAGCTTAGACAGGGTGGGGTCGGGAAACACCATATATTTT; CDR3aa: CASSLDRVGSGNTIYF
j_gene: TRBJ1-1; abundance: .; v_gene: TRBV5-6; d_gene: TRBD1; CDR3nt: TGTGCCAGCAGCGTAGGGACAGGGGCTGAAGCTTTCTTT; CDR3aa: CASSVGTGAEAFF
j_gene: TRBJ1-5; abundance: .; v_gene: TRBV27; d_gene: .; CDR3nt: TGTGCCAGCAGTTTATTGGGGGGTTTGGCGAGCAATCAGCCCCAGCATTTT; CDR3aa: CASSLLGGLASNQPQHF
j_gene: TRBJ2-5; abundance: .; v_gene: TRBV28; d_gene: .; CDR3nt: TGTGCCAGCAGTGGGACCCGGGGCCTCCGGGGGGAGACCCAGTACTTC; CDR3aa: CASSGTRGLRGETQYF
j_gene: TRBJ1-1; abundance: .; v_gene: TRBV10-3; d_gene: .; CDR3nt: TGTGCCATCAGTGACAGGGGGAACACTGAAGCTTTCTTT; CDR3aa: CAISDRGNTEAFF
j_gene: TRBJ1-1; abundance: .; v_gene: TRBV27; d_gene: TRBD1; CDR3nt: TGTGCCAGCAGGGAGGACAGGATGAACACTGAAGCTTTCTTT; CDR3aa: CASREDRMNTEAFF
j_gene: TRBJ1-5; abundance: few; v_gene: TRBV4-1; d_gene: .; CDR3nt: TGCGCCAGCAGCCAGGGTGGGGAGGGTTATAGCAATCAGCCCCAGCATTTT; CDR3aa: CASSQGGEGYSNQPQHF
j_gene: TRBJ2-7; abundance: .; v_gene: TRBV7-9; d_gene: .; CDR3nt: TGTGCCAGCAGCTTAGTTTCAGGAAGATCCTACGAGCAGTACTTC; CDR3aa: CASSLVSGRSYEQYF
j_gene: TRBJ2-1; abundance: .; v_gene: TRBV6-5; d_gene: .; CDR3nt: TGTGCCAGCAGTTACAGGGGCCCCAATACAAATGAGCAGTTCTTC; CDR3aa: CASSYRGPNTNEQFF
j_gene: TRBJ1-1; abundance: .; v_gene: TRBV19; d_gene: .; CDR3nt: TGTGCCAGTAGTATTTTACAGTTGAACTCTGAAGCTTTCTTT; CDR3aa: CASSILQLNSEAFF
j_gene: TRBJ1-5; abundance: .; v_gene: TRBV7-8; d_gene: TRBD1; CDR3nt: TGTGCCAGCAGCGCATACAGGGGAAGCAATCAGCCCCAGCATTTT; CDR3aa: CASSAYRGSNQPQHF
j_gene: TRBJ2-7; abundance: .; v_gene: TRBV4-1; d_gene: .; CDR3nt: TGCGCCAGCAGCCAACAACACTCCTACGAGCAGTACTTC; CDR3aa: CASSQQHSYEQYF
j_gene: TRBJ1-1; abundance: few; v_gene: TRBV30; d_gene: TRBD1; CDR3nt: TGTGCCTGGAGTCCCCTACAGGGGGCTAAAGCTTTCTTT; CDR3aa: CAWSPLQGAKAFF
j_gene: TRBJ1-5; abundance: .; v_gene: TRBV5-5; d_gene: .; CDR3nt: TGTGCCAGCAGCCCCGAGGGAGCCTTCAATCAGCCCCAGCATTTT; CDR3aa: CASSPEGAFNQPQHF
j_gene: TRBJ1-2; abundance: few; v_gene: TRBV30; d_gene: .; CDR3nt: TGTGCCTGCCGCCCGCAGGCTACCTATGGCTACACCTTC; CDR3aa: CACRPQATYGYTF
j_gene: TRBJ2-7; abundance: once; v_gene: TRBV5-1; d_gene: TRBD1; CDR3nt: TGCGCCAGCAGCCCCACAGGGGGTAGTGCCTACGAGCAGTACTTC; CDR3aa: CASSPTGGSAYEQYF
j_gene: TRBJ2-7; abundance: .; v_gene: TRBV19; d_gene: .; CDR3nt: TGTGCCAGTAGTATAAATAGAGTGAGGGCCGAGCAGTACTTC; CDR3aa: CASSINRVRAEQYF
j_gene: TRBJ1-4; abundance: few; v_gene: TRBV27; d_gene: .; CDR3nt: TGTGCCAGCGGAGGGCAGGGCTCTAATGAAAAACTGTTTTTT; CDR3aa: CASGGQGSNEKLFF
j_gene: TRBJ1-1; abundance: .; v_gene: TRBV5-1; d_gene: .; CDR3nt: TGCGCCAGCAGCTTGGAGCCCCAGGAGAGGGACACTGAAGCTTTCTTT; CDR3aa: CASSLEPQERDTEAFF
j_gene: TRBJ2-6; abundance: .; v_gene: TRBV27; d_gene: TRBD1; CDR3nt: TGTGCCAGCAGTTTAGGGACAGGGTCTGGGGCCAACGTCCTGACTTTC; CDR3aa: CASSLGTGSGANVLTF
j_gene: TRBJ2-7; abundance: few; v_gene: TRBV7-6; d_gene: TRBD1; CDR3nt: TGTGCCAGCAGCACGGGACAGGCAATCTCCTACGAGCAGTACTTC; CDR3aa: CASSTGQAISYEQYF
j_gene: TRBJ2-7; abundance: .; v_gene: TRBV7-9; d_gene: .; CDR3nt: TGTGCCAGCAGTTATACTTCCGAGCAGTACTTC; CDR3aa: CASSYTSEQYF
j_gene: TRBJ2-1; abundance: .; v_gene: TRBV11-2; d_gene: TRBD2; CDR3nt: TGTGCCAGCAGTTTAGCAAGGCTAGCGGGGAACAATGAGCAGTTCTTC; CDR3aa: CASSLARLAGNNEQFF
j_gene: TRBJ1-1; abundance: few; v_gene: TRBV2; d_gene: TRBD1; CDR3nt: TGTGCCAGCAGTGACAGGGGGTACACTGAAGCTTTCTTT; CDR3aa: CASSDRGYTEAFF
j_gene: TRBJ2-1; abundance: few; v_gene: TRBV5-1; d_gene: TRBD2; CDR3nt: TGCGCCAGCAGCCGTTACGCGGGGGACTATGAGCAGTTCTTC; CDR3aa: CASSRYAGDYEQFF
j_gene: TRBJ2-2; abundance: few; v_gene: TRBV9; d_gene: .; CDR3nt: TGTGCCAGCAGCCTTGGACTGACCGGGGAGCTGTTTTTT; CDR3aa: CASSLGLTGELFF
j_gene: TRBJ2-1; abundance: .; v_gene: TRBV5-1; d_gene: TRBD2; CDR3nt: TGCGCCAGCAGCTTGGGGGTAGCGGGAGCTTGGGACAATGAGCAGTTCTTC; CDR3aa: CASSLGVAGAWDNEQFF
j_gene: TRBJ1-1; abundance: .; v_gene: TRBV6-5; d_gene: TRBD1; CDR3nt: TGTGCCAGCAGTTACTCTGGACAGGGGGTTGAAGCTTTCTTT; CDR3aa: CASSYSGQGVEAFF